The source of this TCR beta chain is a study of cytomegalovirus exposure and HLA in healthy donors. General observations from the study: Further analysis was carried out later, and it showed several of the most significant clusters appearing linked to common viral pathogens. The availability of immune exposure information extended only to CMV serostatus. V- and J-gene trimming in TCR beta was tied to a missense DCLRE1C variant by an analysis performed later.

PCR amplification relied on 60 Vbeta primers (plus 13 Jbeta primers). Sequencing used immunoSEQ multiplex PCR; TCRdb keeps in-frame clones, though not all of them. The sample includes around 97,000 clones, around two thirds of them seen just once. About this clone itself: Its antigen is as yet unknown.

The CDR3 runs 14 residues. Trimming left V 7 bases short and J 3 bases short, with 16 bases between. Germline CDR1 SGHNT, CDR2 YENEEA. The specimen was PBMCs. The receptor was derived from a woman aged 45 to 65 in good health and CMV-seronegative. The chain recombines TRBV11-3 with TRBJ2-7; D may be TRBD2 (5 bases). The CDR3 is CASNRLRDLYEQYF. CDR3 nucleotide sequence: TGTGCCAGCAACCGCCTCCGGGATCTCTACGAGCAGTACTTC.